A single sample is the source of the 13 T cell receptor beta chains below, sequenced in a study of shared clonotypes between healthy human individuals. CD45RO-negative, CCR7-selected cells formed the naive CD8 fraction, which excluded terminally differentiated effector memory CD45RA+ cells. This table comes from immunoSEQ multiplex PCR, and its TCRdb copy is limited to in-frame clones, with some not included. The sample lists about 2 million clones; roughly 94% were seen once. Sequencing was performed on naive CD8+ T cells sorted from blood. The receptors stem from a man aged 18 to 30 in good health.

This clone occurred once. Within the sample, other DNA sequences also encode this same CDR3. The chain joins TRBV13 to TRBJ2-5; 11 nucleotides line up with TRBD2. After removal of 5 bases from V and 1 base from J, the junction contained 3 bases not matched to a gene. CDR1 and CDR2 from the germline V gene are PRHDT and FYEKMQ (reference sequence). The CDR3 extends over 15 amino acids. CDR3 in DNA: TGTGCCAGCAGCCCGGGACTAGCGGTCCAAGAGACCCAGTACTTC. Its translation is CASSPGLAVQETQYF.

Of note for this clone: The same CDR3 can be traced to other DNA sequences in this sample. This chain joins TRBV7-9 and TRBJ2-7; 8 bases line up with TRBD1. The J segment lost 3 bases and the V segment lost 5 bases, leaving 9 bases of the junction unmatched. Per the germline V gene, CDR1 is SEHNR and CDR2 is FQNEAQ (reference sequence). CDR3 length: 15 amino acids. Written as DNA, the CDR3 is TGTGCCAGCAGCCTCGGACAGGGCGCCTTCTACGAGCAGTACTTC. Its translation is CASSLGQGAFYEQYF.

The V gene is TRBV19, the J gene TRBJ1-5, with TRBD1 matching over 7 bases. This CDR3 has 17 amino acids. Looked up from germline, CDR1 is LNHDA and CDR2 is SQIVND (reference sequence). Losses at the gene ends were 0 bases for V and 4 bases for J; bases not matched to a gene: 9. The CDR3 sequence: CASSIDPPQGTNQPQHF. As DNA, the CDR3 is TGTGCCAGTAGTATAGATCCCCCACAGGGGACTAATCAGCCCCAGCATTTT.

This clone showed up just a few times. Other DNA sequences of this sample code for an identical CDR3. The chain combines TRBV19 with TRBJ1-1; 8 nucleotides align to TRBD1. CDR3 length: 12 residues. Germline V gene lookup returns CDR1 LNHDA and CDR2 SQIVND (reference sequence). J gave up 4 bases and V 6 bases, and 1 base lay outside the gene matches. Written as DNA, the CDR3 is TGTGCCAGTAGGCAGGGGGCCACTGAAGCTTTCTTT. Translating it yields CASRQGATEAFF.

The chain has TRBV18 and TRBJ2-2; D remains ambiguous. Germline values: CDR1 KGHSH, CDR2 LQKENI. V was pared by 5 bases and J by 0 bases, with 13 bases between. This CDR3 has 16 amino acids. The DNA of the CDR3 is TGTGCCAGCTCAGGCACACGGGCTGCGAACACCGGGGAGCTGTTTTTT. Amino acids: CASSGTRAANTGELFF.

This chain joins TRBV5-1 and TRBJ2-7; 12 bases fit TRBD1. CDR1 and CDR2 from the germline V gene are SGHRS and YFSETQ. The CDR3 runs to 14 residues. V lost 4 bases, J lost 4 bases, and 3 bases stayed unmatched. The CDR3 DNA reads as TGCGCCAGCAGCATGGGACAGGGGGCGTACGAGCAGTACTTC. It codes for CASSMGQGAYEQYF.

CDR3 DNA sequence: TGTGCCAGCAACCCCGAGAACACCGGGGAGCTGTTTTTT. Amino acids: CASNPENTGELFF. This chain joins TRBV6-9 and TRBJ2-2; no definite D call. Trimming shortened V by 7 bases and J by 1 base, and 7 bases separated the two germline ends. Per the germline V gene, CDR1 is MNHGY and CDR2 is SVAAGI. CDR3 length: 13 amino acids.

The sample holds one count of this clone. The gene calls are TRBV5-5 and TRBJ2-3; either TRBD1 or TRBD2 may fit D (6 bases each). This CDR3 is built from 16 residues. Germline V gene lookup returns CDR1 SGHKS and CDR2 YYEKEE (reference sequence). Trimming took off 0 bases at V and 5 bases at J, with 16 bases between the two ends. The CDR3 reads CASSLGVAGHLDTQYF. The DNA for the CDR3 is TGTGCCAGCAGCTTGGGAGTGGCGGGACACTTAGATACGCAGTATTTT.

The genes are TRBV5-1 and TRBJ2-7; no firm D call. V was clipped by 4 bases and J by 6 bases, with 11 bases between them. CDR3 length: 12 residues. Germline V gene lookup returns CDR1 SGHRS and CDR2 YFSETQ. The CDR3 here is CASSIDTFEQYF. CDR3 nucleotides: TGCGCCAGCAGCATAGACACGTTCGAGCAGTACTTC.

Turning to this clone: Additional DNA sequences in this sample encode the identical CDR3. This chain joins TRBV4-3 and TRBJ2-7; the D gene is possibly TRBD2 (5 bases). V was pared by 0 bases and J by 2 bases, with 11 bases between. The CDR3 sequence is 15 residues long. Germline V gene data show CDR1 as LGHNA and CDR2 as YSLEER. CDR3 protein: CASSQDHGLTYEQYF. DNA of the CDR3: TGCGCCAGCAGCCAAGATCATGGACTTACCTACGAGCAGTACTTC.

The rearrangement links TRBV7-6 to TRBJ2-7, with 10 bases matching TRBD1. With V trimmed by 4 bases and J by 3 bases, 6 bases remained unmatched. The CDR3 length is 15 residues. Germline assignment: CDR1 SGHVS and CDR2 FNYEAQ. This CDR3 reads CASSSQGQGGYEQYF. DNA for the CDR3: TGTGCCAGCAGCTCACAAGGACAGGGGGGCTACGAGCAGTACTTC.

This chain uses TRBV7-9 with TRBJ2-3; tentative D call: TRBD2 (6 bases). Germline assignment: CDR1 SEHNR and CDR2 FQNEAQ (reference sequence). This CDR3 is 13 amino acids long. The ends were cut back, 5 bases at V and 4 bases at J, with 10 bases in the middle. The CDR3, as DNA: TGTGCCAGCAGCCCGGGACTGGCAGATACGCAGTATTTT. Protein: CASSPGLADTQYF.

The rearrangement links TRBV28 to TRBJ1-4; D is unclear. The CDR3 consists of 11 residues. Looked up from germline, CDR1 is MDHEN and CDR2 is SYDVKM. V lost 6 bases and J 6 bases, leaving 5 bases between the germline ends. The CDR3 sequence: CASRTDEKLFF. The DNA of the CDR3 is TGTGCCAGCAGGACTGATGAAAAACTGTTTTTT.